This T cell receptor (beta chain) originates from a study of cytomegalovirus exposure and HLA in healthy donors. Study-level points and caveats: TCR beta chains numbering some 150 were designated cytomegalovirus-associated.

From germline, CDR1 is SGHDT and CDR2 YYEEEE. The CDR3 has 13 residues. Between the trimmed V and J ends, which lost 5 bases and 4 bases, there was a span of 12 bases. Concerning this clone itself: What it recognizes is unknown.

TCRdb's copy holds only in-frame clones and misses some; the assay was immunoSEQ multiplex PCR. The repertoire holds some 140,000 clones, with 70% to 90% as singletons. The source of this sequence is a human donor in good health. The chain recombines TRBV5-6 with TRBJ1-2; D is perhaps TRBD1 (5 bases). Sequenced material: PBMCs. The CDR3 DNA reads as TGTGCCAGCAGAGTTGACAGAGCCTATGGCTACACCTTC. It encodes CASRVDRAYGYTF.